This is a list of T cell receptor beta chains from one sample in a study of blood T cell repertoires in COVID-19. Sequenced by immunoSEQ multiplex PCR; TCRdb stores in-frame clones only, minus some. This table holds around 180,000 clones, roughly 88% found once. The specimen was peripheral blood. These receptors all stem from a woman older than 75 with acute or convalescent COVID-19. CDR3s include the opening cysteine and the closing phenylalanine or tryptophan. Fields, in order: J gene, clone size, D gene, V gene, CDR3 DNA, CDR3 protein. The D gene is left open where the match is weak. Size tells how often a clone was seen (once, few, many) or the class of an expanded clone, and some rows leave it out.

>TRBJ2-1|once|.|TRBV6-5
TGTGCCAGCAGAAACCGGGTCTCCTACAATGAGCAGTTCTTC
CASRNRVSYNEQFF
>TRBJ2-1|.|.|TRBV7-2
TGTGCCAGCAGCTCCTCAAGGACTCAGTCCTACAATGAGCAGTTCTTC
CASSSSRTQSYNEQFF
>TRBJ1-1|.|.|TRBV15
TGTGCCACCAGCAGGGGATCGGGAGGGAGGAACACTGAAGCTTTCTTT
CATSRGSGGRNTEAFF
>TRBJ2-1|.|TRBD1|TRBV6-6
TGTGCCAGCATCCACGACAGGGCTTCCTACAATGAGCAGTTCTTC
CASIHDRASYNEQFF
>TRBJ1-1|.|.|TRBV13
TGTGCCAGCAGCTTAGGTGACAGGATCGTCGAAGCTTTCTTT
CASSLGDRIVEAFF
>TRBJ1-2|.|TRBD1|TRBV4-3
TGCGCCAGCAGCCAAGGTGGAGGGGGCGCGGACTATGGCTACACCTTC
CASSQGGGGADYGYTF
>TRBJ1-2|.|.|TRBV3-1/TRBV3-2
TGTGCCAGCAGCCAAGGCTCCTCCCCGTGGAGCGGAGGGGATGGCTACACCTTC
CASSQGSSPWSGGDGYTF
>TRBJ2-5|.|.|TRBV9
TGTGCCAGCAGCGTAGCCGGCGCGGGGAGGCCCCTTCAAGAGACCCAGTACTTC
CASSVAGAGRPLQETQYF
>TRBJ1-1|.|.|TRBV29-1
TGCAGCGTCCCCTCTTGGGGGGGAGGAACTGAAGCTTTCTTT
CSVPSWGGGTEAFF
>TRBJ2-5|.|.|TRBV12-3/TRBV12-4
TGTGCCAGCAGTTTTAGTGTCCAAGAGACCCAGTACTTC
CASSFSVQETQYF
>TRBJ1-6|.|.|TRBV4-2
TGTGCCAGCAGCCAAGATCGGGCTCAGGGCTCACCCCTCCACTTT
CASSQDRAQGSPLHF
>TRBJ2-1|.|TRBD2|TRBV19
TGTGCCAGTAGCAAGAGACTAGCTCACAATGAGCAGTTCTTC
CASSKRLAHNEQFF
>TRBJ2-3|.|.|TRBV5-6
TGTGCCAGCAGCTTTGTTGGTCAGGGGGGTAGGACAGATACGCAGTATTTT
CASSFVGQGGRTDTQYF
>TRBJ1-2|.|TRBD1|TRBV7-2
TGTGCCAGCAGCTCAGTGTATCAGGGGGCCAACTATGGCTACACCTTC
CASSSVYQGANYGYTF
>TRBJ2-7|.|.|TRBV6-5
TGTGCCAGCAGTTACCACAAAGACTACGAGCAGTACTTC
CASSYHKDYEQYF
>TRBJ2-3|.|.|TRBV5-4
TGTGCCAGCAGCTTCCGGGATTTCGAGGATACGCAGTATTTT
CASSFRDFEDTQYF
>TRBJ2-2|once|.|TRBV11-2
TGTGCCAGCAGCTTAAACGGGGGGAACACCGGGGAGCTGTTTTTT
CASSLNGGNTGELFF
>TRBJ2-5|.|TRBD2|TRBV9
TGTGCCAGCAGTGCGGGGGGGATGCAAGAGACCCAGTACTTC
CASSAGGMQETQYF
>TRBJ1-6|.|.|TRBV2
TGTGCCAGCAGTGAAGGGAGGGTAGGTTCACCCCTCCACTTT
CASSEGRVGSPLHF
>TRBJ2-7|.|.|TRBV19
TGTGCCAGTAGTATGAGGGCAGCGGACCACTACGAGCAGTACTTC
CASSMRAADHYEQYF
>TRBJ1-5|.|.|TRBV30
TGTGCCTGGAGTGTACGAGGGGGTGGCAATCAGCCCCAGCATTTT
CAWSVRGGGNQPQHF
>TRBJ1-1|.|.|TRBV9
TGTGCCAGCAGCCGTACGTTTGGGGGCCCGAACACTGAAGCTTTCTTT
CASSRTFGGPNTEAFF
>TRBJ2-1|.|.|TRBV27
TGTGCCAGCAGCCGCCTTCCCGGGACTTCTAATGAGCAGTTCTTC
CASSRLPGTSNEQFF
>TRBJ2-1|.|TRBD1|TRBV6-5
TGTGCCAGCAGCCTGACCGGGACAGGTAACAATGAGCAGTTCTTC
CASSLTGTGNNEQFF
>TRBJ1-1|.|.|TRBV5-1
TGCGCCAGCAGCCAAAACAACAAGAACACTGAAGCTTTCTTT
CASSQNNKNTEAFF
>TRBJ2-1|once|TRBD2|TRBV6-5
TGTGCCAGCAGTTACTCTCTAGCGGGGGCTTACGATGAGCAGTTCTTC
CASSYSLAGAYDEQFF
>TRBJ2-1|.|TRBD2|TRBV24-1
TGTGCCACCAGTGAGCCTGGGACTAGGGGGGTAGGTGAGCAGTTCTTC
CATSEPGTRGVGEQFF
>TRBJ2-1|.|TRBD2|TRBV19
TGTGCCAGTAGGGGACTAGGCCACAATGAGCAGTTCTTC
CASRGLGHNEQFF
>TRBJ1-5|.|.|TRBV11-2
TGTGCCAGCAGCTTAGGGCACAGGGGCAATCAGCCCCAGCATTTT
CASSLGHRGNQPQHF
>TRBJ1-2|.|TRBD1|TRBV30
TGTGCCGGCAGCAGGGGGCCCGGTGGCTACACCTTC
CAGSRGPGGYTF
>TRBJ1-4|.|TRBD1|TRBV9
TGTGCCAGCAGCGAGACAGGGCGGGGTGAAAAACTGTTTTTT
CASSETGRGEKLFF
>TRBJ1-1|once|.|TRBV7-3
TGTGCCAGCAGCTTTACGGGGAGCATGAACACTGAAGCTTTCTTT
CASSFTGSMNTEAFF
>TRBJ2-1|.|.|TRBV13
TGTGCCAGCAGGCTGACGCGGGCGAATGAGCAGTTCTTC
CASRLTRANEQFF
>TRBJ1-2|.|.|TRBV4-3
TGCGCCAGCAGCCAAGTCCCCTCAGCTAACTATGGCTACACCTTC
CASSQVPSANYGYTF
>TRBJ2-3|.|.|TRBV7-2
TGTGCCAGCAGCTTAGGCGGGGGCCCCACAGATACGCAGTATTTT
CASSLGGGPTDTQYF
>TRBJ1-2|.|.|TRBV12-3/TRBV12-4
TGTGCCAGCAGTTCCAGGGTTCCCTATGGCTACACCTTC
CASSSRVPYGYTF
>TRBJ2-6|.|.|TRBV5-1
TGCGCCAGCAGCGGCGGAAGCTCTGGGGCCAACGTCCTGACTTTC
CASSGGSSGANVLTF
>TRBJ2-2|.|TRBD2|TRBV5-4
TGTGCCAGCACCCAAGCGGGAGGAACCGGGGAGCTGTTTTTT
CASTQAGGTGELFF
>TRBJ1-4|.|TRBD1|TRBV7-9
TGTGCCAGCAGCTTAGGGGGGACAGGTGGAAATGAAAAACTGTTTTTT
CASSLGGTGGNEKLFF
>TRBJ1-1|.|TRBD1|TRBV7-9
TGTGCCAGCAGCCCGGGACAGGGGGAGTACACTGAAGCTTTCTTT
CASSPGQGEYTEAFF
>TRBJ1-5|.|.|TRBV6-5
TGTGCCAGCAGTTTCCGGGACTCCAATCAGCCCCAGCATTTT
CASSFRDSNQPQHF
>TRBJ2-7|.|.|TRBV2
TGTGCCAGCAGTGAAGAGGGGTTCTACGAGCAGTACTTC
CASSEEGFYEQYF
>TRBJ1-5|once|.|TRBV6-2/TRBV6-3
TGTGCCAGCAGTTACGGTGGCGTCCCGGGTCAGCCCCAGCATTTT
CASSYGGVPGQPQHF
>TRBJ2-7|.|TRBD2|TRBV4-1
TGCGCCAGCAGCCAAGCTGGGGGGGATGGTCGCGAGCAGTACTTC
CASSQAGGDGREQYF
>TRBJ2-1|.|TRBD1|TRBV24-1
TGTGCCACCAGTGACACTACAGGGGAAAGGTTCCATGAGCAGTTCTTC
CATSDTTGERFHEQFF
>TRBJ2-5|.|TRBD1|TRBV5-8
TGTGCCAGCAGCCCGCCTGGACAGGCCCCGGGCCAGTACTTC
CASSPPGQAPGQYF
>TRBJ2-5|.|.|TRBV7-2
TGTGCCAGCAGCTTAGGTCAGGTTCGGGAGACCCAGTACTTC
CASSLGQVRETQYF
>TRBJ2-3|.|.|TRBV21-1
TGTGCCAGCAGCTACCTTGGGACTAGCGGGGGAACAGATACGCAGTATTTT
CASSYLGTSGGTDTQYF
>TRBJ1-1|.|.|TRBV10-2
TGCGCCAGCAGTGGCGTTACAGGTCCGGGCACTGAAGCTTTCTTT
CASSGVTGPGTEAFF
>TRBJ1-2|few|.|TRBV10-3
TGTGCCATCAGTTTCGACCGGGATGGCTACACCTTC
CAISFDRDGYTF
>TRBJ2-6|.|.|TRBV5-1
TGCGCCAGCAGCGAGGGACAGATCGGGGGAAACGTCCTGACTTTC
CASSEGQIGGNVLTF
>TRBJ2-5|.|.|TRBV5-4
TGTGCCAGCAGTGCCGGGTCTGCGATCGGAGAGACCCAGTACTTC
CASSAGSAIGETQYF
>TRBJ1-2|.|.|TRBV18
TGTGCCAGCTCACCCACCCAGGGGTCCCCCCTGGGCTACACCTTC
CASSPTQGSPLGYTF
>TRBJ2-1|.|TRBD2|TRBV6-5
TGTGCCAGCAGATTGGGACTAGCGGACTACAATGAGCAGTTCTTC
CASRLGLADYNEQFF